The clone carrying this T cell receptor (beta chain) came up a few times. Its antigen is as yet unknown. Each donor was nominally healthy when sampled (though unrecorded immune exposures were likely). The data belong to a study of cytomegalovirus exposure and HLA in healthy donors. Study-level points and caveats: Later analysis demonstrated an association between a missense DCLRE1C variant and TCR beta V- and J-gene trimming. Rarity marked most TCR sequences, yet some public TCRs occurred in many donors.

Between the trimmed V and J ends, which lost 8 bases and 1 base, there was a span of 11 bases. Germline values: CDR1 MNHEY, CDR2 SVGAGI. CDR3 size: 13 residues. Both 60 Vbeta primers and 13 Jbeta primers went into the PCR. Per the authors' pipeline: Later work found approximately 80 million unique TCR beta chains, with approximately 12 million shared. Some clones are missing from TCRdb's copy, which holds only in-frame ones; the method was immunoSEQ multiplex PCR. The DNA gave D and trimming, while V, J and clone size come from that table. The repertoire includes around 140,000 clones, 70% to 80% of them detected once, and 6.2% sits in the top ten.

V and J are TRBV6-5 and TRBJ1-2; D uncertain. Source material: PBMCs. This sequence was found in a woman aged 40 to 50 in good health and CMV-seropositive. The CDR3: CASAGEHNYGYTF. The CDR3 nucleotides are TGTGCCAGCGCTGGTGAACATAACTATGGCTACACCTTC.